This T cell receptor (beta chain) was obtained from a study of blood T cell repertoires in COVID-19. Turning to the study itself: T cells, B-cell-depleted T cells, or PBMCs provided the cDNA or gDNA that served as material.

Germline V lookup: CDR1 WNHNN, CDR2 SYGVQD (reference sequence). The CDR3 totals 13 residues. V lost 3 bases to trimming and J lost 16 bases, with 16 bases between them. TCRdb keeps only in-frame clones here, not all; method: immunoSEQ multiplex PCR. The table has approximately 200,000 clones, roughly 85% seen once. The clonotype comes from a man between 45 and 60 years old who had recovered from COVID-19. Sequencing was performed on peripheral blood. The chain recombines TRBV10-1 with TRBJ1-6; possible D gene TRBD1, 5 bases. For the CDR3, the DNA is TGCGCCAGCAGTGAACGTCAGGGATTCCCTCTCCACTTT. This encodes CASSERQGFPLHF.